A single sample gave rise to the 24 T cell receptor beta chains below, sequenced in a study of blood T cell repertoires in COVID-19. The protocol was immunoSEQ multiplex PCR, while the TCRdb copy is restricted to in-frame clones and leaves out a portion. The profile covers approximately 200,000 clones, with around nine tenths appearing a single time and about 6.2% taken by the ten largest. The sample consisted of peripheral blood. The receptors were sampled from a man aged 55 to 69 who had recovered from COVID-19.

The chain has TRBV4-3 and TRBJ1-1; D might be TRBD1 (5 bases). The CDR3 has 13 residues. The V and J ends lost 4 bases and 6 bases respectively, with 12 bases between them. Germline V gene lookup returns CDR1 LGHNA and CDR2 YSLEER. CDR3 coding DNA: TGCGCCAGCAGCCTGCGGGGCCGGCCTGAAGCTTTCTTT. Translation: CASSLRGRPEAFF.

J is TRBJ2-6 and V is TRBV7-9; D unclear. Germline V CDR1 and CDR2: SEHNR, FQNEAQ (reference sequence). This CDR3 comprises 14 residues. Trimming left V 3 bases short and J 0 bases short, with 3 bases between. CDR3: CASSLSSGANVLTF. The CDR3 bases are TGTGCCAGCAGCTTGAGCTCTGGGGCCAACGTCCTGACTTTC.

This rearrangement joins TRBV7-7 to TRBJ2-1; 9 positions match TRBD2. This CDR3 region has 15 residues. The germline V gene encodes CDR1 SSHAT and CDR2 FNYEAQ (reference sequence). V gave up 5 bases and J gave up 4 bases; unmatched junction bases: 6. CDR3 in amino acids: CASSNGLAKYNEQFF. The DNA for the CDR3 is TGTGCCAGCAGCAATGGACTAGCGAAGTACAATGAGCAGTTCTTC. Full variable domain (missing parts from reference TRBV7-7 and TRBJ2-1): GAGVSQSPRYKVTKRGQDVTLRCDPISSHATLYWYQQALGQGPEFLTYFNYEAQPDKSGLPSDRFSAERPEGSISTLTIQRTEQRDSAMYRCASSNGLAKYNEQFFGPGTRLTVL.

The V and J genes are TRBV20-1 and TRBJ2-7, with 7 bases identical to TRBD2. J was trimmed by 3 bases and V by 3 bases; bases with no gene match: 5. The CDR3 totals 13 residues. The V gene's germline CDR1 is DFQATT and CDR2 SNEGSKA (reference sequence). CDR3 in amino acids: CSASLAGYYEQYF. CDR3 DNA: TGCAGTGCTAGTTTAGCGGGTTACTACGAGCAGTACTTC.

The V call is TRBV11-2, the J call TRBJ1-4; 7 nucleotides match TRBD1. Looked up from germline, CDR1 is SGHAT and CDR2 is FQNNGV. The CDR3 has 14 residues. Trimming took 4 bases from V and 7 from J; bases not matched to a gene: 6. The CDR3 coding sequence is TGTGCCAGCAGCTCCGGGACAGTACCTGAAAAACTGTTTTTT. The encoded protein is CASSSGTVPEKLFF.

The genes are TRBV7-2 and TRBJ1-6; D is possibly TRBD1 (5 bases). V dropped 5 bases and J dropped 12 bases, with 17 bases sitting between them. Germline values: CDR1 SGHTA, CDR2 FQGNSA. This CDR3 contains 14 residues. CDR3 DNA sequence: TGTGCCAGCAGCCCGACCAGGGCCGGAGAACCCCTCCACTTT. Translated: CASSPTRAGEPLHF.

The chain recombines TRBV10-3 with TRBJ2-7; tentative D call: TRBD2 (5 bases). CDR3 length equals 12 residues. V lost 8 bases and J lost 2, with 10 bases in between. From germline, CDR1 is ENHRY and CDR2 SYGVKD. In DNA form, the CDR3 reads TGTGCCATCGCAGACGGGACCTACGAGCAGTACTTC. This gives the protein CAIADGTYEQYF.

This clone was counted at least ten times. The genes are TRBV19 and TRBJ2-7; D perhaps matches TRBD2 (6 bases). Germline lookup yields CDR1 LNHDA and CDR2 SQIVND (reference sequence). The CDR3 spans 12 residues. V gave up 1 base and J gave up 7 bases, with 8 bases separating them. As DNA, the CDR3 is TGTGCCAGTAGTATAGGACTAGAGGAGCAGTACTTC. It yields the protein CASSIGLEEQYF.

This CDR3 reads CASSQSPGRGPGVNYGYTF. The CDR3 nucleotides read TGCGCCAGCAGTCAATCCCCGGGCAGGGGGCCGGGGGTAAACTATGGCTACACCTTC. The chain combines TRBV23-1 with TRBJ1-2, with 8 bases aligning to TRBD1. TRBV23-1 is given ORF status, its function remaining uncertain. V lost 0 bases, J lost 2 bases, and 14 bases stayed unmatched. The CDR3 runs to 19 residues.

About this clone itself: The sample contains more than one DNA sequence encoding this CDR3. The rearrangement uses TRBV20-1 and TRBJ1-5, with 9 positions matching TRBD1. Per germline, CDR1 DFQATT and CDR2 SNEGSKA (reference sequence). This CDR3 is built from 15 residues. The V gene end was trimmed by 3 bases and the J gene end by 6 bases; junction bases not matched to a gene: 9. CDR3 region: CSASPGTGKVQPQHF. CDR3 nucleotide sequence: TGCAGTGCTAGTCCGGGGACAGGGAAGGTTCAGCCCCAGCATTTT.

The rearrangement uses TRBV29-1 and TRBJ1-1; D may be TRBD1 (5 bases). Germline CDR1 is SQVTM and CDR2 is ANQGSEA. The CDR3 runs to 12 residues. The V and J ends lost 7 bases and 1 base respectively, with 10 bases between them. The CDR3 bases are TGCAGCGGCAGACAGACGAACACTGAAGCTTTCTTT. Translation: CSGRQTNTEAFF.

The chain recombines TRBV27 with TRBJ2-7, with D possibly TRBD2 on 6 matching bases. V was clipped by 8 bases and J by 7 bases, with 18 bases between them. The CDR3 spans 13 residues. Germline V lookup: CDR1 MNHEY, CDR2 SMNVEV (reference sequence). CDR3 amino acids: CASSLLRRAEQYF. The DNA of the CDR3 is TGTGCCAGCTCCCTTCTTAGGAGGGCGGAGCAGTACTTC.

This chain links TRBV5-4 with TRBJ1-4, with D unresolved. The germline gives CDR1 SGHNT, CDR2 YYREEE (reference sequence). Trimming left V 0 bases short and J 2 bases short, with 8 bases between. The CDR3 loop spans 15 amino acids. The CDR3 sequence: CASSLAEQTNEKLFF. The CDR3 DNA reads as TGTGCCAGCAGCTTGGCGGAACAGACTAATGAAAAACTGTTTTTT.

The chain has TRBV18 and TRBJ2-7, with TRBD1 identical over 7 bases. Germline-derived CDR1 and CDR2 are KGHSH and LQKENI. This CDR3 region has 16 residues. V dropped 0 bases and J dropped 3; count of bases not matched to a gene: 8. The CDR3 loop reads CASSPPGGWYGYEQYF. CDR3 sequence (DNA): TGTGCCAGCTCACCACCAGGGGGCTGGTATGGCTACGAGCAGTACTTC. The full variable domain, in which reference TRBV18 and TRBJ2-7 provide the parts outside the CDR3, is NAGVMQNPRHLVRRRGQEARLRCSPMKGHSHVYWYRQLPEEGLKFMVYLQKENIIDESGMPKERFSAEFPKEGPSILRIQQVVRGDSAAYFCASSPPGGWYGYEQYFGPGTRLTVT.

Comments on this clone: Other DNA sequences of this sample code for an identical CDR3. The genes are TRBV18 and TRBJ1-5, with D unclear. The germline CDR1 and CDR2 sequences are KGHSH and LQKENI. V gave up 3 bases and J gave up 5 bases, with 8 bases separating them. This CDR3 comprises 13 residues. CDR3 coding DNA: TGTGCCAGCTCACCTGGGCGGGATCAGCCCCAGCATTTT. Its translation is CASSPGRDQPQHF.

In DNA, the CDR3 is TGTGCCAGTAGTACGCCCGGGACAGGGGGTGGCTACACCTTC. Its protein product is CASSTPGTGGGYTF. V usage is TRBV19 and J usage is TRBJ1-2, with 11 positions matching TRBD1. The ends lost 4 bases at V and 7 bases at J; junction bases unmatched: 5. Germline CDR1 reads LNHDA; CDR2 reads SQIVND (reference sequence). The CDR3 has 14 residues.

The chain carries TRBV11-3 and TRBJ2-1, with D maybe TRBD2 (6 bases). The CDR3 covers 15 residues. Germline V gene data show CDR1 as SGHNT and CDR2 as YENEEA. V lost 5 bases, J lost 4 bases, and 15 bases lay in between. CDR3 DNA: TGTGCCAGCAGCGATAGCGGAGCACATTACAATGAGCAGTTCTTC. It specifies CASSDSGAHYNEQFF.

This chain uses TRBV5-1 with TRBJ2-7, with a possible D match to TRBD1 (6 bases). This CDR3 region has 18 residues. Germline V lookup: CDR1 SGHRS, CDR2 YFSETQ. V gave up 5 bases and J gave up 4 bases, with 28 bases separating them. CDR3 nucleotides: TGCGCCAGCAGTGGTGTGTGGCAGGGGCTAGACCTAGGGTACGAGCAGTACTTC. Its protein is CASSGVWQGLDLGYEQYF.

The chain combines TRBV29-1 with TRBJ1-3; 9 nucleotides align to TRBD1. After removal of 7 bases from V and 8 bases from J, the junction contained 15 bases not matched to a gene. This CDR3 comprises 15 residues. CDR1 and CDR2 from the germline V gene are SQVTM and ANQGSEA. CDR3 DNA: TGCAGCGGAAGGACAGGGGTGTTCTCTTGGGACACCATATATTTT. Residues: CSGRTGVFSWDTIYF.

This clone occurred once. The V gene is TRBV19, the J gene TRBJ1-5; D possibly corresponds to TRBD1 (6 bases). Per the germline V gene, CDR1 is LNHDA and CDR2 is SQIVND (reference sequence). The CDR3 is made up of 14 amino acids. V was clipped by 4 bases and J by 5 bases, with 12 bases between them. CDR3 bases: TGTGCCAGTAGTAAAGGACAGTCCTATCAGCCCCAGCATTTT. It encodes CASSKGQSYQPQHF.

On this clone itself: The sample has other DNA sequences that encode this CDR3 too. This chain connects TRBV9 to TRBJ1-1; D call uncertain. Trimming stripped 0 bases from V and 1 base from J, with 7 bases between. Germline loops: CDR1 SGDLS, CDR2 YYNGEE. There are 14 residues in the CDR3. In nucleotides, the CDR3 is TGTGCCAGCAGCGTAGTGTCCGGGAACACTGAAGCTTTCTTT. It is translated as CASSVVSGNTEAFF.

The chain couples TRBV7-2 to TRBJ2-5, with D tentatively TRBD2 (7 bases). With 4 bases removed from V and 5 bases from J, the gap between germline ends came to 11 bases. The CDR3 extends over 13 amino acids. The germline V gene has CDR1 SGHTA and CDR2 FQGNSA. DNA for the CDR3: TGTGCCAGCAGCTGGGGAGGGGGTGAGACCCAGTACTTC. Protein product: CASSWGGGETQYF.

This clone was seen a single time. The chain is built from TRBV7-9 and TRBJ1-2; D remains ambiguous. Trimming removed 1 base from V and 1 base from J, with 7 bases in between. Germline V gives CDR1 SEHNR, CDR2 FQNEAQ (reference sequence). The CDR3 spans 14 residues. The CDR3 loop reads CASSLGQDNYGYTF. The CDR3 coding sequence is TGTGCCAGCAGCTTAGGGCAGGATAACTATGGCTACACCTTC.

This sequence joins TRBV7-2 and TRBJ2-1; D is perhaps TRBD2 (6 bases). V was trimmed by 7 bases and J by 10 bases, leaving 29 bases between them. The CDR3 loop spans 17 amino acids. Germline assignment: CDR1 SGHTA and CDR2 FQGNSA. In DNA, the CDR3 is TGTGCCAGCACCAAACTCCCGGGGACTCTCCGGACACCCGAGCAGTTCTTC. Protein: CASTKLPGTLRTPEQFF.